Sequencing of this T cell receptor (beta chain) was carried out in a study of PD-L1 blockade in urothelial cancer. Study at large: In about 2014 therapy began: atezolizumab 1,200 mg intravenously every 3 weeks.

The assay was immunoSEQ multiplex PCR, and TCRdb's table has in-frame clones only and misses some. The sample has around 66,000 clones; roughly four fifths are singletons. Per germline, CDR1 SGHVS and CDR2 FQNEAQ. CDR3 length: 13 residues. V was clipped by 1 base and J by 8 bases, with 9 bases between them. Time point here: pretreatment peripheral blood. The sequences come from PBMCs, collected around atezolizumab (anti-PD-L1) treatment. The sequence was collected from a man in his 70s with urothelial cancer. V is TRBV7-8 and J is TRBJ2-1; D remains ambiguous. The CDR3 is CASSLVLHDEQFF. The CDR3 coding sequence is TGTGCCAGCAGCTTAGTACTGCACGATGAGCAGTTCTTC. The full variable domain, rest sourced from reference TRBV7-8 and TRBJ2-1, is GAGVSQSPRYKVAKRGQDVALRCDPISGHVSLFWYQQALGQGPEFLTYFQNEAQLDKSGLPSDRFFAERPEGSVSTLKIQRTQQEDSAVYLCASSLVLHDEQFFGPGTRLTVL.